The 31 T cell receptor beta chains in this list originate from one sample, sequenced in a study of CD8+CD57+ T cells in acquired aplastic anemia. Genomic DNA constituted the template upon which TCR beta VDJ and CDR3 profiling was performed. One entry per CDR3 protein, called by TCRdb with MiXCR from the reads. This sample has fewer than 200,000 distinct CDR3 sequences, with about 64% found just once. The specimen sequenced was sorted CD4+, CD8+, or CD8+CD57+ T cells (not recorded which) from PBMCs. The receptors shown here come from a human donor in good health.

In its sample, this clonotype was seen once. The V call is TRBV10-3, the J call TRBJ2-6; 9 positions agree with TRBD1. J was trimmed by 0 bases and V by 10 bases; bases with no gene match: 7. This CDR3 is built from 16 residues. Germline loops: CDR1 ENHRY, CDR2 SYGVKD. As DNA, the CDR3 is TGTGCCACTACCGGGACAGGGAACTCTGGGGCCAACGTCCTGACTTTC. It encodes CATTGTGNSGANVLTF.

This chain links TRBV27 with TRBJ2-7, with 10 nucleotides matching TRBD2. The CDR3 sequence is 15 residues long. After removal of 7 bases from V and 5 bases from J, the junction contained 11 bases not matched to a gene. Germline CDR1 reads MNHEY; CDR2 reads SMNVEV (reference sequence). The CDR3 nucleotides read TGTGCCAGCATGCCTAGCGGGAGTCTAAGGGACGAGCAGTACTTC. Translated, it gives CASMPSGSLRDEQYF.

Of note for this clonotype: It may be a read error: a sequence one base away is much more abundant. This rearrangement joins TRBV6-6 to TRBJ2-2; possible D gene TRBD2, 6 bases. CDR1 is MNHNY and CDR2 is SVGAGI in the germline V gene (reference sequence). The CDR3 is made up of 15 amino acids. CDR3 in amino acids: CASSIREANTGELLF. The CDR3 coding sequence is TGTGCCAGCAGTATAAGGGAGGCGAACACCGGGGAGCTGCTTTTT.

This clonotype was observed many times. This chain links TRBV7-9 with TRBJ2-4, with a possible D match to TRBD2 (6 bases). V was trimmed by 5 bases and J by 1 base, leaving 12 bases between them. Germline V gene data show CDR1 as SEHNR and CDR2 as FQNEAQ (reference sequence). The CDR3 extends over 15 amino acids. CDR3 sequence reads: CASSHLEGAKNIQYF. In nucleotides, the CDR3 is TGTGCCAGCAGCCATCTGGAGGGGGCCAAAAACATTCAGTACTTC.

This clonotype has a handful of counts. The CDR3 nucleotides read TGTGCCAGCAGCCAAGAAATCGGATGGACTGGCCGAAGGAGCGGGGAGCTGTTTTTT. This codes for CASSQEIGWTGRRSGELFF. V is TRBV3-1 and J is TRBJ2-2, with a possible D match to TRBD2 (5 bases). The CDR3 covers 19 residues. V lost 0 bases, J lost 7 bases, and 24 bases lay in between. The germline gives CDR1 LGHDT, CDR2 YNNKEL (reference sequence).

This rearrangement joins TRBV10-3 to TRBJ1-4; D unclear. The germline CDR1 and CDR2 sequences are ENHRY and SYGVKD. This CDR3 is 16 amino acids long. The germline V and J ends were trimmed by 0 bases and 3 bases, with 11 bases remaining between them. In DNA, the CDR3 is TGTGCCATCAGTGAGTCGGTTGACATCTCTAATGAAAAACTGTTTTTT. This encodes CAISESVDISNEKLFF.

This clonotype showed up many times. The CDR3 sequence is CASSLPWEDTQYF. CDR3 in DNA: TGTGCCAGCAGTTTGCCCTGGGAGGATACGCAGTATTTT. The genes are TRBV12-3 or TRBV12-4 and TRBJ2-3; possibly TRBD2 for D (5 bases). V was clipped by 3 bases and J by 6 bases, with 10 bases between them. CDR3 size: 13 residues.

About this clonotype itself: This sequence may be a read error, since a much larger clone differs from it by one base. The rearrangement uses TRBV6-4 and TRBJ1-1, with D possibly TRBD1 on 6 matching bases. The CDR3 loop spans 14 amino acids. Germline assignment: CDR1 MRHNA and CDR2 SNTAGT. Trimming stripped 7 bases from V and 6 bases from J, with 18 bases between. The CDR3 spells CASTNTGRGSEAFF. The CDR3 bases are TGTGCCAGCACCAATACAGGGAGGGGCTCTGAAGCTTTCTTT.

The V call is TRBV20-1, the J call TRBJ1-2; 10 positions match TRBD1. The germline V gene has CDR1 DFQATT and CDR2 SNEGSKA (reference sequence). Losses at the gene ends were 3 bases for V and 6 bases for J; bases not matched to a gene: 7. This CDR3 is built from 14 residues. The CDR3, as DNA: TGCAGTGCTAGTGTGGAGGGACAGGGGAATGGCTACACCTTC. Translation: CSASVEGQGNGYTF.

The chain uses TRBV11-3 and TRBJ2-3; 7 nucleotides line up with TRBD1. CDR3 size: 15 residues. V gave up 5 bases and J gave up 2 bases; unmatched junction bases: 7. Germline V gene sequence: CDR1 SGHNT, CDR2 YENEEA. The CDR3 bases are TGTGCCAGCAGCCCAAGGACAGGCCACACAGATACGCAGTATTTT. Encoded protein: CASSPRTGHTDTQYF.

This clonotype was observed many times. This chain joins TRBV25-1 and TRBJ2-3; the match to TRBD1 covers 7 bases. Germline-derived CDR1 and CDR2 are MGHDK and SYGVNS. The CDR3 is 17 amino acids. V lost 2 bases to trimming and J lost 0 bases; unmatched junction nucleotides: 8. CDR3 residues: CASSENRQGWSTDTQYF. Written as DNA, the CDR3 is TGTGCCAGCAGTGAAAACAGACAGGGTTGGAGCACAGATACGCAGTATTTT.

This clonotype was observed many times. Given a much more abundant clone one base away, this may be a read error. The CDR3, as DNA: TGCAGTGCTAGGGACGGGAGGGACTACAATGAGCAGTCCTTC. Its translation: CSARDGRDYNEQSF. The chain has TRBV20-1 and TRBJ2-1; 8 nucleotides match TRBD2. The CDR3 has 14 amino acids. In germline, CDR1 is DFQATT, CDR2 SNEGSKA (reference sequence).

This chain uses TRBV7-8 with TRBJ2-1; the match to TRBD2 covers 12 bases. This CDR3 contains 17 residues. CDR1 is SGHVS, CDR2 FQNEAQ, per germline. With 5 bases clipped from V and 3 bases from J, the junction kept 8 bases outside the gene matches. This CDR3 is CASSPELAGGGYNEQFF. The CDR3 DNA follows: TGTGCCAGCAGCCCGGAACTAGCGGGGGGAGGCTACAATGAGCAGTTCTTC.

Regarding this clonotype: At one of its ends the junction is not consistent with the germline gene, which may arise from a read error. J is TRBJ2-5 and V is TRBV9; D is ambiguous. CDR3 size: 12 residues. The germline CDR1 and CDR2 sequences are SGDLS and YYNGEE. CDR3 bases: TGTGCCAGCAGCGTAGGTGGAGAGACCGAGTACTTC. Its translation: CASSVGGETEYF.

V and J are TRBV15 and TRBJ1-2; D not certain. The germline V and J ends were trimmed by 3 bases and 4 bases, with 12 bases remaining between them. This CDR3 region has 14 residues. CDR1 is LNHNV and CDR2 is YYDKDF in the germline V gene (reference sequence). CDR3 bases: TGTGCCACCAGCAGGGGGAGGGTGGTCTATGGCTACACCTTC. It encodes CATSRGRVVYGYTF.

This clonotype was detected ten times or more. The V call is TRBV2, the J call TRBJ2-4, with TRBD2 matching 8 bases. V lost 8 bases to trimming and J lost 5 bases; unmatched junction nucleotides: 14. Germline V gene lookup returns CDR1 SNHLY and CDR2 FYNNEI. The length of the CDR3 is 16 residues. CDR3 sequence (DNA): TGTGCCAGCCAGTTGCGCACAGGACTAGCAGAAAACATTCAGTACTTC. Its translation: CASQLRTGLAENIQYF.

The chain links TRBV10-2 to TRBJ1-2; 7 bases agree with TRBD1. Trimming took 7 bases from V and 5 from J; bases not matched to a gene: 1. This CDR3 is 11 amino acids long. Germline CDR1 is WSHSY and CDR2 is SAAADI. The CDR3 DNA follows: TGCGCCAGCATGGGACAGTATGGCTACACCTTC. Protein sequence: CASMGQYGYTF.

The chain employs TRBV12-3 or TRBV12-4 and TRBJ1-1, with no clear D. The V end lost 3 bases, the J end lost 1 base, and 12 bases lay between the germline ends. The CDR3 contains 15 residues. Here the CDR3 DNA reads TGTGCCAGCAGTTTTCGTCGCAGCGGGAACACTGAAGCTTTCTTT. It yields the protein CASSFRRSGNTEAFF.

This clonotype was recorded at least ten times. This sequence joins TRBV7-9 and TRBJ2-7, with a tentative D call TRBD2 (7 bases). CDR1 SEHNR and CDR2 FQNEAQ come from the germline V gene (reference sequence). The V and J ends lost 4 bases and 6 bases respectively, with 13 bases between them. There are 13 residues in the CDR3. This CDR3 reads CASSSRGGLEQYF. The CDR3 nucleotides read TGTGCCAGCAGCTCCAGGGGAGGGCTCGAGCAGTACTTC. Using reference TRBV7-9 and TRBJ2-7 for the parts outside the CDR3, the full variable domain is DTGVSQNPRHKITKRGQNVTFRCDPISEHNRLYWYRQTLGQGPEFLTYFQNEAQLEKSRLLSDRFSAERPKGSFSTLEIQRTEQGDSAMYLCASSSRGGLEQYFGPGTRLTVT.

This clonotype was seen once. The CDR3 DNA reads as TGTGCCAGCAGTCACCCGGGCGGGCTGAGGGACTACTATTTT. It is translated as CASSHPGGLRDYYF. J is TRBJ2-3 and V is TRBV7-8; 7 bases fit TRBD2. After removal of 6 bases from V and 15 bases from J, the junction contained 18 bases not matched to a gene. The CDR3 contains 14 residues. The germline gives CDR1 SGHVS, CDR2 FQNEAQ. Full variable domain (missing parts from reference TRBV7-8 and TRBJ2-3): GAGVSQSPRYKVAKRGQDVALRCDPISGHVSLFWYQQALGQGPEFLTYFQNEAQLDKSGLPSDRFFAERPEGSVSTLKIQRTQQEDSAVYLCASSHPGGLRDYYFGPGTRLTVL.

This clonotype has only a few counts. This chain joins TRBV13 and TRBJ2-2; no clear D. Per the germline V gene, CDR1 is PRHDT and CDR2 is FYEKMQ (reference sequence). The CDR3 is 14 residues long. V dropped 5 bases and J dropped 3 bases, with 10 bases sitting between them. The CDR3 sequence: CASSASSDTGELFF. The CDR3 region has the DNA TGTGCCAGCAGCGCCTCATCGGACACCGGGGAGCTGTTTTTT.

This clonotype has a count of ten or more. The chain uses TRBV19 and TRBJ2-5; 7 bases agree with TRBD2. Trimming took 4 bases from V and 5 from J; bases not matched to a gene: 13. CDR1 is LNHDA, CDR2 SQIVND, per germline (reference sequence). The CDR3 length is 16 residues. This CDR3 is CASSTQREYVSETQYF. The CDR3 DNA follows: TGTGCCAGTAGTACCCAGCGGGAATATGTCTCGGAGACCCAGTACTTC.

CDR3 sequence (DNA): TGTGCCAGCAGCCCAGGGGTTGAGCAGTTCTTC. The encoded protein is CASSPGVEQFF. V gene TRBV7-9 combines with J gene TRBJ2-1; tentatively, D is TRBD1 (6 bases). CDR3 length: 11 residues. CDR1 is SEHNR, CDR2 FQNEAQ, per germline (reference sequence). V was cut by 5 bases and J by 9 bases, with 8 bases left in between.

V and J are TRBV20-1 and TRBJ2-1; TRBD1 matches at 8 bases. V shed 3 bases, J shed 6 bases, and the junction held 7 bases outside the gene matches. CDR1 DFQATT and CDR2 SNEGSKA come from the germline V gene (reference sequence). There are 14 residues in the CDR3. The CDR3 reads CSASLHDRGNEQFF. The CDR3 DNA reads as TGCAGTGCTAGTTTGCATGACAGGGGCAATGAGCAGTTCTTC.

There are many counts of this clonotype. The chain uses TRBV19 and TRBJ2-1; 10 nucleotides align to TRBD2. Per the germline V gene, CDR1 is LNHDA and CDR2 is SQIVND (reference sequence). Trimming cost V 4 bases and J 4 bases; bases outside gene matches: 13. The CDR3 is made up of 18 amino acids. Here the CDR3 reads CASSTGRASGGLYNEQFF. The CDR3, as DNA: TGTGCCAGTAGTACTGGGCGGGCTAGCGGGGGTTTATACAATGAGCAGTTCTTC.

V and J are TRBV2 and TRBJ2-7; 8 bases line up with TRBD2. Germline V gene sequence: CDR1 SNHLY, CDR2 FYNNEI. CDR3 size: 14 residues. The CDR3: CAITARGGPYEQYF. CDR3 DNA sequence: TGTGCTATTACCGCACGGGGGGGGCCTTACGAGCAGTACTTC.

The chain links TRBV4-2 to TRBJ1-6; D is possibly TRBD1 (5 bases). CDR1 and CDR2 (germline): LGHNA, YNFKEQ. V was cut by 2 bases and J by 6 bases, with 8 bases left in between. This CDR3 contains 14 residues. In DNA, the CDR3 is TGTGCCAGCAGCCAATCAGGGATTAATTCACCCCTCCACTTT. This gives the protein CASSQSGINSPLHF.

This clonotype was counted only a few times. The chain carries TRBV24-1 and TRBJ1-5; D is uncertain. The CDR3 is made up of 14 amino acids. V lost 0 bases, J lost 7 bases, and 9 bases lay in between. Germline CDR1 and CDR2: KGHDR and SFDVKD. The CDR3 is CATSDLAGFQPQHF. The CDR3 coding sequence is TGTGCCACCAGTGATTTGGCTGGGTTCCAGCCCCAGCATTTT.

This sequence joins TRBV5-1 and TRBJ1-1, with D perhaps matching TRBD1 (6 bases). With 4 bases removed from V and 0 bases from J, the gap between germline ends came to 22 bases. Germline V lookup: CDR1 SGHRS, CDR2 YFSETQ. This CDR3 has 18 amino acids. In DNA form, the CDR3 reads TGCGCCAGCAGCCCTCAAGTCGACAGGTCCTATATGAACACTGAAGCTTTCTTT. Its translation: CASSPQVDRSYMNTEAFF.

Concerning this clonotype itself: This could be a read error, since a much larger clone is one nucleotide away. The V gene is TRBV2, the J gene TRBJ2-5; 8 nucleotides align to TRBD1. Unmatched junction bases numbered 13, after V lost 8 bases and J lost 5 bases. Germline loops: CDR1 SNHLY, CDR2 FYNNEI. The CDR3 runs 15 residues. The CDR3 is CASGRSTGVAETQYF. CDR3 DNA sequence: TGTGCCAGCGGCCGTTCGACAGGGGTTGCGGAGACCCAGTACTTC.

This chain uses TRBV5-1 with TRBJ2-7; 9 bases agree with TRBD1. CDR1 and CDR2 from the germline V gene are SGHRS and YFSETQ. Germline trimming cut 4 bases from V and 5 bases from J; bases unmatched to any gene: 7. This CDR3 region has 14 residues. The CDR3 DNA sequence: TGCGCCAGCAGCGTAAACCGGGACAGGGACGAGCAGTACTTC. Its protein is CASSVNRDRDEQYF.